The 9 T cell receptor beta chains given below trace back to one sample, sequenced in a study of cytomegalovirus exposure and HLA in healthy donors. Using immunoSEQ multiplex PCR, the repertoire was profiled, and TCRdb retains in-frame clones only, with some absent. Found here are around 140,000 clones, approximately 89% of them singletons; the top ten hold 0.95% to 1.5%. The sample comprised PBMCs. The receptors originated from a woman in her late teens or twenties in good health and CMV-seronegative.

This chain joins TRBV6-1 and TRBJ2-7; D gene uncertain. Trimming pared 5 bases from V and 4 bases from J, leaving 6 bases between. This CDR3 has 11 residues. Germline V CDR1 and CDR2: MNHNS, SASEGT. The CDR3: CASSFTYEQYF. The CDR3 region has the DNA TGTGCCAGCAGTTTCACATACGAGCAGTACTTC.

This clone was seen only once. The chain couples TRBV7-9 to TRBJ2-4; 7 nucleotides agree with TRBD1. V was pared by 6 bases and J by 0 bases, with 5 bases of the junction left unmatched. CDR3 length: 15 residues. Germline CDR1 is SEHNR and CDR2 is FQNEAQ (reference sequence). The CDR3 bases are TGTGCCAGCAGTCGGGACAGACAAGCCAAAAACATTCAGTACTTC. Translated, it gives CASSRDRQAKNIQYF.

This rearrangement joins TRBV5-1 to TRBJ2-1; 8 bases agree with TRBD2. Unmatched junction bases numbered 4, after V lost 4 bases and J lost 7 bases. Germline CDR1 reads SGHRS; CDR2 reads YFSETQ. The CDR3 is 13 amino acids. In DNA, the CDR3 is TGCGCCAGCAGCCCGGGAGGGGGGAATGAGCAGTTCTTC. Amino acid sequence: CASSPGGGNEQFF.

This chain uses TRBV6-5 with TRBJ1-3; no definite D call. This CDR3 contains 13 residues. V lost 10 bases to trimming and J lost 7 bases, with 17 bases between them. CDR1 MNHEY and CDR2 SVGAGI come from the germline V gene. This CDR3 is CATSPVIGNTIYF. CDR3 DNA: TGTGCCACCTCGCCAGTAATCGGGAACACCATATATTTT.

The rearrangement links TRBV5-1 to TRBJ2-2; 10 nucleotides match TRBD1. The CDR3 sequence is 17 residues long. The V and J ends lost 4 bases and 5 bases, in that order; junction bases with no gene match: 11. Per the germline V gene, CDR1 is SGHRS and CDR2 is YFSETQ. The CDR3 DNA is TGCGCCAGCAGCCCTCGCCTCCGGGACAGGGGTACCGGGGAGCTGTTTTTT. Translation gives CASSPRLRDRGTGELFF.

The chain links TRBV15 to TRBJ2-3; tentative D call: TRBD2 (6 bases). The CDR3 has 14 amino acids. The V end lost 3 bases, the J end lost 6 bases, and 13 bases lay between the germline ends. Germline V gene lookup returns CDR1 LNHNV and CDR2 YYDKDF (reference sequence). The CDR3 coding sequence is TGTGCCACCAGCAGGACTAGTCTCTGGGATACGCAGTATTTT. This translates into CATSRTSLWDTQYF.

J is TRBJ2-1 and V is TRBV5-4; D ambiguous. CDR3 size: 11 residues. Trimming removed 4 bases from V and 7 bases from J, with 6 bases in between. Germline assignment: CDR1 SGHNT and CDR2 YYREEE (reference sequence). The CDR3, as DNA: TGTGCCAGCAGCCGTCCGAATGAGCAGTTCTTC. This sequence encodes CASSRPNEQFF.

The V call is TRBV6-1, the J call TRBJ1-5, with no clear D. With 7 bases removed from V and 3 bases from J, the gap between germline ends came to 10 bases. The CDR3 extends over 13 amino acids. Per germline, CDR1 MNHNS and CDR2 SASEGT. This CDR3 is CASNHENNQPQHF. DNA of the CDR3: TGTGCCAGCAATCATGAGAACAATCAGCCCCAGCATTTT.

CDR3 in DNA: TGCACCAGCAGCCAGGAACTAGCGGGGCCCCCGGGGATAAGGCAGTTCTTC. It specifies CTSSQELAGPPGIRQFF. The rearrangement links TRBV1 to TRBJ2-1; TRBD2 is the table's D call, not checked against the DNA. TRBV1 is labeled a pseudogene. This CDR3 spans 17 amino acids.